This entry describes one T cell receptor beta chain. The antigen remains unidentified. A second about 7 to 11 cycle PCR used barcoded and J-beta primers. A template-switch adaptor with 12 random nucleotides tagged each cDNA molecule. TCRdb processed the 5' RACE reads anew with MiXCR; each CDR3 protein has one entry. There are approximately 1,700,000 distinct CDR3 sequences in the sample; 30% to 40% occur only once, and around 23% lies in the top ten. The data were taken from a study of blood T cells in healthy people across ages. Study-wide results and limits: In older individuals, TCR beta diversity per million T cells was lower, falling roughly linearly with age.

Trimming removed 4 bases at V and 6 bases at J, with 11 bases between. This CDR3 has 12 residues. Germline values: CDR1 SQVTM, CDR2 ANQGSEA. The TCR was taken from a human donor in good health. Source material: blood. The chain joins TRBV29-1 to TRBJ2-3; weak D call: TRBD2 (5 bases). CDR3 region: CSVVSGKDTQYF. Here the CDR3 DNA reads TGCAGCGTTGTTTCCGGGAAGGATACGCAGTATTTT.